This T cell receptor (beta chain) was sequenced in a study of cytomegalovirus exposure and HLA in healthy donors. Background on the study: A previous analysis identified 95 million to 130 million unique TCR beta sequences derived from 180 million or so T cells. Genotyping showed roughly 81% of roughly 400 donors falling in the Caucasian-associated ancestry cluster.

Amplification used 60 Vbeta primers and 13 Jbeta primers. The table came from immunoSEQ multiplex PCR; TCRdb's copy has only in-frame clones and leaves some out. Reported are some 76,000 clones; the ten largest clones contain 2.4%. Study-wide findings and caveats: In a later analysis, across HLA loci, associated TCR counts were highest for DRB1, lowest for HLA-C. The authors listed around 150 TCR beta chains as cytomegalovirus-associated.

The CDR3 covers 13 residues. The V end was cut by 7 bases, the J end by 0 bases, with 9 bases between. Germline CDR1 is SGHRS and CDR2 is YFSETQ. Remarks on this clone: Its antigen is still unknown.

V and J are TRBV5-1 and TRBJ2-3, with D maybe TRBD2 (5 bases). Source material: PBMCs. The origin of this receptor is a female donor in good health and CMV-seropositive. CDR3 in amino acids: CASGGGSTDTQYF. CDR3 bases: TGCGCCAGCGGAGGCGGTAGCACAGATACGCAGTATTTT.